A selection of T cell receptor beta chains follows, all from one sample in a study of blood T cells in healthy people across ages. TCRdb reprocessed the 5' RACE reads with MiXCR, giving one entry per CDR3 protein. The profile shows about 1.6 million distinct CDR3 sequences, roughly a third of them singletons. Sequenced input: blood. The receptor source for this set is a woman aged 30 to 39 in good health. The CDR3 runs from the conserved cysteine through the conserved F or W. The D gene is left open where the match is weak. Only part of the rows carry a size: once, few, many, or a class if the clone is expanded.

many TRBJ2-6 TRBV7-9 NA CASSWSGANVLTF TGTGCCAGCAGCTGGTCTGGGGCCAACGTCCTGACTTTC
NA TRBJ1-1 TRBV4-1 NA CASSQPGRNMNTEAFF TGCGCCAGCAGCCAACCGGGACGGAACATGAACACTGAAGCTTTCTTT
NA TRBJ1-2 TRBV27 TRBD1 CASSPWDSQSNYGYTF TGTGCCAGCAGTCCCTGGGACAGCCAATCTAACTATGGCTACACCTTC
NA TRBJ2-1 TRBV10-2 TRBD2 CASSEYRTSGNEQFF TGCGCCAGCAGTGAATACAGGACTAGCGGCAATGAGCAGTTCTTC
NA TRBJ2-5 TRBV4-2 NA CASSQGGLASPETQYF TGTGCCAGCAGCCAAGGAGGATTAGCCAGTCCAGAGACCCAGTACTTC
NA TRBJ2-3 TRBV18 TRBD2 CASSSGTSGFSDTQYF TGTGCCAGCTCAAGTGGGACTAGCGGATTTTCAGATACGCAGTATTTT
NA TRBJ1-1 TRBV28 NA CASAALWTEAFF TGTGCCAGCGCGGCCTTGTGGACGGAAGCTTTCTTT
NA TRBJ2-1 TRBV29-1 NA CSAGGPDEQFF TGCAGCGCTGGAGGGCCCGATGAGCAGTTCTTC
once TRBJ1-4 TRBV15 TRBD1 CATSSNRGNEKLFF TGTGCCACCAGCTCGAACAGGGGGAATGAAAAACTGTTTTTT
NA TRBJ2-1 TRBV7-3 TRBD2 CASSLWGSAGDPGEQFF TGTGCCAGCAGCTTATGGGGGAGTGCGGGGGACCCGGGTGAGCAGTTCTTC
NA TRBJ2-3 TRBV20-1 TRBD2 CSASGREEADTQYF TGCAGTGCTAGCGGACGGGAGGAGGCAGATACGCAGTATTTT
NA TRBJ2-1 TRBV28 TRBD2 CASRSLAGGGNEQFF TGTGCCAGCAGATCACTAGCGGGAGGGGGGAATGAGCAGTTCTTC
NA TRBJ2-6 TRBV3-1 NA CASSQSGLLMTGANVLTF TGTGCCAGCAGCCAATCGGGACTTCTTATGACTGGGGCCAACGTCCTGACTTTC
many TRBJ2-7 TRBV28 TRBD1 CASTGTGGSYEQYF TGTGCCAGCACCGGGACAGGGGGCAGCTACGAGCAGTACTTC
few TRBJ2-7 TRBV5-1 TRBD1 CASSLDGTDFYEQYF TGCGCCAGCAGCTTGGATGGGACAGATTTCTACGAGCAGTACTTC
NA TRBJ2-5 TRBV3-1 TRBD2 CASSQRGTSGRLIQETQYF TGTGCCAGCAGCCAACGGGGGACTAGCGGGAGGTTAATCCAAGAGACCCAGTACTTC
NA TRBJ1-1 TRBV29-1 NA CSVTTAEAFF TGCAGCGTGACGACAGCTGAAGCTTTCTTT
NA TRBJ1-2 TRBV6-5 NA CAGSYSQDYKYGYTF TGTGCCGGCAGTTACTCGCAGGACTATAAATATGGCTACACCTTC
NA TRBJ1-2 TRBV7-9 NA CASSLGSTYGHTF TGTGCCAGCAGCTTAGGCAGCACATATGGCCACACCTTC
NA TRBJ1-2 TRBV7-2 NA CASSLAIQTIYGYTF TGTGCCAGCAGCTTAGCGATCCAGACCATCTATGGCTACACCTTC